What follows are 28 T cell receptor beta chains derived from one specimen sequenced in a study of blood T cells in healthy people across ages. Through a sample-barcoded 5' primer and a J-beta primer mix, a second PCR was run for roughly 6 to 11 cycles. One entry per CDR3 protein results from TCRdb running MiXCR on the 5' RACE reads. Altogether about 720,000 distinct CDR3 sequences are present, roughly 25% being singletons, with the ten largest covering under 4%. These data also featured in a second study, about T cells of mothers and their children.

Sequenced input: blood. Source of these receptors: a boy aged 5-17 years in good health.

J is TRBJ1-5 and V is TRBV24-1; D is ambiguous. Trimming removed 1 base at V and 13 bases at J, with 7 bases between. The germline CDR1 and CDR2 sequences are KGHDR and SFDVKD. This CDR3 is 11 amino acids long. The CDR3 reads CATSDFGEQHF. DNA of the CDR3: TGTGCCACCAGTGATTTTGGGGAACAGCATTTT.

This clonotype occurred a few times. V is TRBV7-6 and J is TRBJ2-1; 13 bases fit TRBD2. The last part of the DNA fits TRBJ2-5 better; the J call may be wrong. In germline, CDR1 is SGHVS, CDR2 FNYEAQ. This CDR3 is built from 17 residues. The CDR3 coding sequence is TGTGCCAGCAGCTCCGGACTAGCGGGGGACAGCCAAGAGACCCAGTACTTC. Translated, it gives CASSSGLAGDSQETQYF.

This clonotype was counted a few times. This rearrangement joins TRBV7-2 to TRBJ2-2; 13 positions match TRBD2. CDR1 and CDR2 (germline): SGHTA, FQGNSA. V was clipped by 5 bases and J by 7 bases; unmatched bases: 10. The CDR3 has 17 amino acids. Here the CDR3 reads CASSLGLAGVVSGELFF. As DNA, the CDR3 is TGTGCCAGCAGCCTCGGACTAGCGGGGGTGGTGAGCGGGGAGCTGTTTTTT.

The chain combines TRBV20-1 with TRBJ2-1; 12 nucleotides align to TRBD2. CDR3 length equals 15 residues. Germline V gene lookup returns CDR1 DFQATT and CDR2 SNEGSKA (reference sequence). V lost 3 bases to trimming and J lost 5 bases; unmatched junction nucleotides: 5. As DNA, the CDR3 is TGCAGTGCTAGGGCTAGCGGGAGGGATAACAATGAGCAGTTCTTC. Its translation: CSARASGRDNNEQFF.

This clonotype was observed a handful of times. CDR3 residues: CASSVGQNYEQYF. The CDR3 DNA is TGTGCCAGCAGCGTAGGGCAGAACTACGAGCAGTACTTC. The chain links TRBV9 to TRBJ2-7; D gene uncertain. CDR1 is SGDLS and CDR2 is YYNGEE in the germline V gene. The CDR3 length is 13 residues. Trimming pared 0 bases from V and 3 bases from J, leaving 7 bases between.

Only a few counts were recorded for this clonotype. The chain links TRBV7-6 to TRBJ1-1; 8 positions agree with TRBD1. CDR3 size: 16 residues. Germline V gene data show CDR1 as SGHVS and CDR2 as FNYEAQ. V was pared by 2 bases and J by 4 bases, with 9 bases of the junction left unmatched. CDR3 sequence: CASSLSPDRGGTEAFF. CDR3 sequence (DNA): TGTGCCAGCAGCTTATCGCCAGACAGGGGCGGCACTGAAGCTTTCTTT.

This clonotype was counted between two and nine times. The J gene is TRBJ2-3, the V gene TRBV7-9; tentative D call: TRBD2 (5 bases). This CDR3 region has 13 residues. Germline V gene lookup returns CDR1 SEHNR and CDR2 FQNEAQ (reference sequence). Trimming took 6 bases from V and 3 from J, leaving 10 bases between them. CDR3 in DNA: TGTGCCAGCAGTCCGGGGTGGACAGATACGCAGTATTTT. This gives the protein CASSPGWTDTQYF.

This clonotype was observed a handful of times. V usage is TRBV29-1 and J usage is TRBJ1-4; a weak D match, TRBD1 (5 bases). Trimming took 8 bases from V and 5 from J, leaving 18 bases between them. The CDR3 totals 14 residues. Germline V CDR1 and CDR2: SQVTM, ANQGSEA. The CDR3 sequence is CSRGRRAENEKLFF. CDR3 DNA sequence: TGCAGCAGGGGACGGCGGGCAGAAAATGAAAAACTGTTTTTT.

This clonotype has only a few counts. The chain links TRBV6-1 to TRBJ1-1; 7 positions match TRBD1. The CDR3 spans 12 residues. The V and J ends lost 8 bases and 3 bases, in that order; junction bases with no gene match: 3. In germline, CDR1 is MNHNS, CDR2 SASEGT. Here the CDR3 DNA reads TGTGCCAGCTCACAGGGGCACACTGAAGCTTTCTTT. Encoded protein: CASSQGHTEAFF.

This clonotype was picked up a small number of times. CDR3 coding DNA: TGCGCCAGCAGCTTGGCCGCACAGGGGGCGGGTGAGCAGTACTTC. Translated: CASSLAAQGAGEQYF. V gene TRBV5-1 combines with J gene TRBJ2-7; 9 bases fit TRBD1. Germline V gene data show CDR1 as SGHRS and CDR2 as YFSETQ. CDR3 length equals 15 residues. Trimming removed 0 bases from V and 7 bases from J; junction bases left unmatched: 8.

The rearrangement links TRBV6-1 to TRBJ1-5, with D unresolved. Trimming removed 5 bases at V and 1 base at J, with 15 bases between. The CDR3 totals 16 residues. Germline V lookup: CDR1 MNHNS, CDR2 SASEGT. Here the CDR3 DNA reads TGTGCCAGCAGTACGTGGACGGGAGCGAGCAATCAGCCCCAGCATTTT. Residues: CASSTWTGASNQPQHF.

CDR3 nucleotides: TGCAGTGCTAGAAGACTAGCGGGAGGTGACGAGGAGCTGTTTTTT. Its protein is CSARRLAGGDEELFF. V gene TRBV20-1 combines with J gene TRBJ2-2; 13 nucleotides match TRBD2. Germline trimming cut 2 bases from V and 10 bases from J; bases unmatched to any gene: 7. The CDR3 length is 15 residues. Per the germline V gene, CDR1 is DFQATT and CDR2 is SNEGSKA (reference sequence).

In its sample, this clonotype was seen a few times. The CDR3: CASRPSTSGAQYF. In DNA form, the CDR3 reads TGTGCCAGCAGACCTTCTACTAGCGGAGCACAGTACTTC. This chain joins TRBV7-2 and TRBJ2-7; 8 nucleotides match TRBD2. The CDR3 sequence is 13 residues long. V shed 6 bases and J 10 bases; nucleotides not matched to a gene: 11. The germline CDR1 and CDR2 sequences are SGHTA and FQGNSA.

This clonotype was found many times. This sequence joins TRBV28 and TRBJ2-5; 10 positions match TRBD2. The germline gives CDR1 MDHEN, CDR2 SYDVKM. CDR3 length: 18 residues. V lost 4 bases, J lost 3 bases, and 14 bases stayed unmatched. CDR3 DNA: TGTGCCAGCAGTTCAATAGGAAGCGGGAGGGCCGGGGAAGAGACCCAGTACTTC. Its protein is CASSSIGSGRAGEETQYF.

This clonotype was seen just once. This chain joins TRBV27 and TRBJ2-1; 7 nucleotides match TRBD2. V was pared by 6 bases and J by 8 bases, with 10 bases of the junction left unmatched. CDR3 length: 14 residues. Germline CDR1 and CDR2: MNHEY and SMNVEV (reference sequence). The CDR3 loop is CASSRGVAKDEQFF. The CDR3 DNA follows: TGTGCCAGCAGCCGGGGGGTAGCGAAGGATGAGCAGTTCTTC.

This clonotype was seen more than once but under ten times. The chain employs TRBV5-1 and TRBJ2-7; 9 bases match TRBD1. From germline, CDR1 is SGHRS and CDR2 YFSETQ. The CDR3 has 15 residues. The junction had 7 bases not matched to a gene; V was cut back by 2 bases and J by 4 bases. The CDR3, as DNA: TGCGCCAGCAGCTTCCAGACAGGGGGGCCATACGAGCAGTACTTC. Protein sequence: CASSFQTGGPYEQYF.

The chain recombines TRBV7-2 with TRBJ1-1; D perhaps matches TRBD1 (6 bases). Trimming removed 5 bases at V and 2 bases at J, with 15 bases between. Per the germline V gene, CDR1 is SGHTA and CDR2 is FQGNSA. The CDR3 is 15 residues long. The CDR3 DNA sequence: TGTGCCAGCAGCAAGGGGGGGGGGATCAACACTGAAGCTTTCTTT. It yields the protein CASSKGGGINTEAFF.

In this sample, this clonotype turned up many times. The chain's CDR3 is CASSRLAGGSTDTQYF. The CDR3 coding sequence is TGTGCCAGCAGCCGACTAGCGGGAGGGAGCACAGATACGCAGTATTTT. The chain joins TRBV7-3 to TRBJ2-3; 14 nucleotides agree with TRBD2. Per the germline V gene, CDR1 is SGHTA and CDR2 is FQGTGA. Unmatched junction bases numbered 1, after V lost 5 bases and J lost 0 bases. The CDR3 is made up of 16 amino acids.

This clonotype is a singleton in its sample. The chain recombines TRBV4-1 with TRBJ2-1; the match to TRBD2 covers 13 bases. This CDR3 region has 17 residues. Germline trimming cut 0 bases from V and 7 bases from J; bases unmatched to any gene: 6. The V gene's germline CDR1 is MGHRA and CDR2 YSYEKL. CDR3 nucleotides: TGCGCCAGCAGCCAAGATGCACTAGCGGGAGGGCCGAATGAGCAGTTCTTC. Translating it yields CASSQDALAGGPNEQFF.

The chain couples TRBV6-6 to TRBJ1-1, with D perhaps TRBD1 (6 bases). Germline V gene sequence: CDR1 MNHNY, CDR2 SVGAGI (reference sequence). CDR3 length: 15 amino acids. Trimming shortened V by 4 bases and J by 7 bases, and 19 bases separated the two germline ends. The CDR3: CASSSTDGGRVEAFF. The DNA of the CDR3 is TGTGCCAGCAGTTCTACCGACGGGGGGCGGGTTGAAGCTTTCTTT.

This chain connects TRBV19 to TRBJ2-7; D is unresolved. Trimming removed 1 base from V and 5 bases from J, with 6 bases in between. The germline V gene encodes CDR1 LNHDA and CDR2 SQIVND (reference sequence). CDR3 size: 12 residues. The CDR3 DNA sequence: TGTGCCAGTAGTATAGGTATCCACGAGCAGTACTTC. Translating it yields CASSIGIHEQYF.

This clonotype was counted between two and nine times. This rearrangement joins TRBV6-1 to TRBJ2-3; 9 nucleotides match TRBD1. Germline CDR1 is MNHNS and CDR2 is SASEGT. V lost 6 bases and J lost 5; bases outside the gene matches: 12. This CDR3 has 16 residues. The CDR3 sequence: CASSRGQGGSLDTQYF. The CDR3 bases are TGTGCCAGCAGCAGGGGACAGGGAGGGAGTCTAGATACGCAGTATTTT.

V usage is TRBV2 and J usage is TRBJ2-5; D is tentatively TRBD1 or TRBD2 (5 bases each). This CDR3 has 13 residues. V dropped 4 bases and J dropped 0 bases, with 6 bases sitting between them. The germline V gene has CDR1 SNHLY and CDR2 FYNNEI. The CDR3 spells CASSGDHQETQYF. The CDR3 DNA sequence: TGTGCCAGCAGTGGGGACCACCAAGAGACCCAGTACTTC.

This clonotype occurred a few times. The rearrangement uses TRBV27 and TRBJ2-7; TRBD2 matches 7 bases. The CDR3 has 15 residues. V dropped 5 bases and J dropped 6; count of bases not matched to a gene: 13. Germline loops: CDR1 MNHEY, CDR2 SMNVEV (reference sequence). The CDR3 is CASSGLGRPDREQYV. For the CDR3, the DNA is TGTGCCAGCAGTGGACTAGGGAGACCGGATCGCGAGCAGTACGTC.

The chain couples TRBV7-2 to TRBJ2-3; 9 nucleotides align to TRBD1. Germline V gene lookup returns CDR1 SGHTA and CDR2 FQGNSA. The V segment lost 6 bases and the J segment 5 bases; nucleotides outside the gene matches: 12. The CDR3 consists of 16 residues. Here the CDR3 DNA reads TGTGCCAGCAGTTACTCCACAGGGGGCGCAGGAGATACGCAGTATTTT. This codes for CASSYSTGGAGDTQYF.

This clonotype showed up just a few times. The rearrangement links TRBV28 to TRBJ2-7; D perhaps matches TRBD1 (5 bases). V lost 7 bases to trimming and J lost 4 bases, with 11 bases between them. Germline V lookup: CDR1 MDHEN, CDR2 SYDVKM. This CDR3 has 12 residues. The CDR3 region has the DNA TGTGCCAGCACGATGCAGGGTTACGAGCAGTACTTC. It yields the protein CASTMQGYEQYF.

V is TRBV7-2 and J is TRBJ2-7; 10 bases map to TRBD2. There are 16 residues in the CDR3. In germline, CDR1 is SGHTA, CDR2 FQGNSA. V was pared by 3 bases and J by 2 bases, with 7 bases of the junction left unmatched. The CDR3 bases are TGTGCCAGCAGCTTGGATGGACTAGCGGTCCCCTACGAGCAGTACTTC. Translating gives CASSLDGLAVPYEQYF. The full variable domain, in which reference TRBV7-2 and TRBJ2-7 provide the parts outside the CDR3, is GAGVSQSPSNKVTEKGKDVELRCDPISGHTALYWYRQSLGQGLEFLIYFQGNSAPDKSGLPSDRFSAERTGGSVSTLTIQRTQQEDSAVYLCASSLDGLAVPYEQYFGPGTRLTVT.

The chain recombines TRBV28 with TRBJ2-5; TRBD1 agrees at 7 bases. J was trimmed by 0 bases and V by 4 bases; bases with no gene match: 8. This CDR3 is built from 16 residues. Germline CDR1 reads MDHEN; CDR2 reads SYDVKM. The CDR3 nucleotides read TGTGCCAGCAGTTCACCGATGGGACAGTACCAAGAGACCCAGTACTTC. This translates into CASSSPMGQYQETQYF.